Following are 14 T cell receptor beta chains from one sample sequenced in a study of a mutant IDH1 vaccine in newly diagnosed glioma (dated by TCRdb to about 2021). The time point label corresponds to: week 5, during vaccination. A 20-mer mutant IDH1 peptide at 300 micrograms in Montanide made up each vaccine dose, which was injected subcutaneously together with topical imiquimod. Library preparation was by the immunoSEQ multiplex PCR assay. Imported from immuneACCESS, the table was reduced by TCRdb to in-frame sequences with V and J called. These copies leave out some clones; in studies compared against another copy, an unresolved V gene accounts for under half, and the cause of the remainder is not known. The sample records 50,000 to 75,000 clones, around 80% of which are singletons. Of the sample, around 7.4% is held by the ten largest clones. Their recognized antigens are unknown. The sample was PBMCs, taken from a glioma patient whose treatment included an IDH1 peptide vaccine. The receptors come from a woman in her forties or fifties with glioma.

This chain links TRBV5-1 with TRBJ1-6, with TRBD1 identical over 10 bases. V shed 4 bases, J shed 7 bases, and the junction held 8 bases outside the gene matches. The CDR3 covers 16 residues. Germline loops: CDR1 SGHRS, CDR2 YFSETQ. This chain's CDR3 is CASSKEGQGENSPLHF. The CDR3 DNA reads as TGCGCCAGCAGCAAGGAAGGACAGGGGGAGAATTCACCCCTCCACTTT.

The rearrangement joins TRBV14 to TRBJ2-7, with TRBD1 as a possible D gene (6 bases). V was cut by 0 bases and J by 7 bases, with 10 bases left in between. This CDR3 spans 13 amino acids. CDR1 and CDR2 (germline): SGHDN, FVKESK. The CDR3 coding sequence is TGTGCCAGCAGCCAAGAATTTACAGGGGAGCAGTACTTC. This codes for CASSQEFTGEQYF.

This clone was picked up a small number of times. The chain is built from TRBV5-6 and TRBJ1-6; TRBD1 agrees at 8 bases. The CDR3 consists of 14 residues. CDR1 and CDR2 from the germline V gene are SGHDT and YYEEEE. After removal of 0 bases from V and 10 bases from J, the junction contained 3 bases not matched to a gene. CDR3 bases: TGTGCCAGCAGCTTGGGCAGGGGGCTGTCACCCCTCCACTTT. Amino acids: CASSLGRGLSPLHF. The complete variable domain, with remaining parts taken from reference TRBV5-6 and TRBJ1-6, reads DAGVTQSPTHLIKTRGQQVTLRCSPKSGHDTVSWYQQALGQGPQFIFQYYEEEERQRGNFPDRFSGHQFPNYSSELNVNALLLGDSALYLCASSLGRGLSPLHFGNGTRLTVT.

V and J are TRBV5-1 and TRBJ2-1; 12 bases match TRBD2. The V segment lost 3 bases and the J segment 4 bases; nucleotides outside the gene matches: 5. Germline CDR1 SGHRS, CDR2 YFSETQ. CDR3 size: 16 residues. The CDR3 spells CASSSALAGGYNEQFF. CDR3 in DNA: TGCGCCAGCAGCTCTGCACTAGCGGGGGGATACAATGAGCAGTTCTTC.

This sequence joins TRBV30 and TRBJ2-1; TRBD1 might be the D (6 bases). V lost 2 bases, J lost 4 bases, and 9 bases lay in between. Germline V CDR1 and CDR2: GTSNPN, SVGIG (reference sequence). This CDR3 contains 13 residues. The chain's CDR3 is CAWSPDRYNEQFF. CDR3 bases: TGTGCCTGGAGTCCGGACAGATACAATGAGCAGTTCTTC.

The V and J genes are TRBV5-4 and TRBJ2-7; D might be TRBD1 (5 bases). Trimming left V 4 bases short and J 0 bases short, with 11 bases between. This CDR3 has 14 amino acids. CDR1 is SGHNT, CDR2 YYREEE, per germline (reference sequence). The CDR3 nucleotides read TGTGCCAGCAGCATAGGGGTTTCCTCCTACGAGCAGTACTTC. This translates into CASSIGVSSYEQYF.

This rearrangement joins TRBV28 to TRBJ2-7; D could derive from TRBD1 or TRBD2 (5 bases each). CDR1 MDHEN and CDR2 SYDVKM come from the germline V gene. CDR3 length: 15 amino acids. Trimming removed 5 bases at V and 9 bases at J, with 23 bases between. The CDR3 DNA reads TGTGCCAGCAGTCTCCTCGAGAAGGATATGAGGGGGCAGTACTTC. This sequence encodes CASSLLEKDMRGQYF.

J is TRBJ2-5 and V is TRBV5-5; D remains ambiguous. The length of the CDR3 is 12 residues. V shed 2 bases and J shed 2 bases, with 4 bases lying between them. Germline-derived CDR1 and CDR2 are SGHKS and YYEKEE (reference sequence). CDR3 loop: CASSFPQETQYF. The CDR3 bases are TGTGCCAGCAGCTTCCCACAAGAGACCCAGTACTTC.

V usage is TRBV2 and J usage is TRBJ2-7; possibly TRBD1 or TRBD2 for D (5 bases each). Trimming pared 5 bases from V and 5 bases from J, leaving 16 bases between. In germline, CDR1 is SNHLY, CDR2 FYNNEI. The CDR3 loop spans 14 amino acids. Here the CDR3 reads CASSSGPKVNEQYF. The CDR3 DNA follows: TGTGCCAGCAGTTCGGGGCCGAAGGTGAACGAGCAGTACTTC.

The sample holds a few counts of this clone. The rearrangement uses TRBV4-1 and TRBJ1-1, with D hard to call. This CDR3 spans 18 amino acids. V was pared by 0 bases and J by 2 bases, with 19 bases between. Germline V gene data show CDR1 as MGHRA and CDR2 as YSYEKL. The CDR3 loop reads CASSQDQGSSNLNTEAFF. The CDR3 DNA reads TGCGCCAGCAGCCAAGATCAAGGTAGCTCCAACCTCAACACTGAAGCTTTCTTT.

The chain recombines TRBV30 with TRBJ1-2; 7 bases match TRBD1. Germline V gene lookup returns CDR1 GTSNPN and CDR2 SVGIG (reference sequence). The CDR3 is 15 amino acids. V shed 2 bases, J shed 6 bases, and the junction held 12 bases outside the gene matches. The CDR3 DNA sequence: TGTGCCTGGAGTTCAGGAGGGGGCGGGCGGCATGGCTACACCTTC. It is translated as CAWSSGGGGRHGYTF.

This clone came up a few times. This chain joins TRBV9 and TRBJ2-3, with D unclear. Germline V gives CDR1 SGDLS, CDR2 YYNGEE. V lost 4 bases and J 6 bases, leaving 9 bases between the germline ends. The CDR3 extends over 12 amino acids. CDR3 nucleotides: TGTGCCAGCAGCCTCCATGAGGATACGCAGTATTTT. Its protein product is CASSLHEDTQYF.

The genes are TRBV28 and TRBJ1-2, with 9 bases identical to TRBD1. The CDR3 has 16 residues. V dropped 6 bases and J dropped 1; count of bases not matched to a gene: 9. The germline CDR1 and CDR2 sequences are MDHEN and SYDVKM. Here the CDR3 DNA reads TGTGCCAGCAGCAAAGACAGGGGGAGTTATAACTATGGCTACACCTTC. Translation: CASSKDRGSYNYGYTF.

The genes are TRBV7-2 and TRBJ2-3; unclear D gene. Germline V gene sequence: CDR1 SGHTA, CDR2 FQGNSA. This CDR3 region has 15 residues. Trimming took 0 bases from V and 2 from J, leaving 9 bases between them. The CDR3 DNA follows: TGTGCCAGCAGCTTAGCGGGAACTACCACAGATACGCAGTATTTT. Amino acid sequence: CASSLAGTTTDTQYF.